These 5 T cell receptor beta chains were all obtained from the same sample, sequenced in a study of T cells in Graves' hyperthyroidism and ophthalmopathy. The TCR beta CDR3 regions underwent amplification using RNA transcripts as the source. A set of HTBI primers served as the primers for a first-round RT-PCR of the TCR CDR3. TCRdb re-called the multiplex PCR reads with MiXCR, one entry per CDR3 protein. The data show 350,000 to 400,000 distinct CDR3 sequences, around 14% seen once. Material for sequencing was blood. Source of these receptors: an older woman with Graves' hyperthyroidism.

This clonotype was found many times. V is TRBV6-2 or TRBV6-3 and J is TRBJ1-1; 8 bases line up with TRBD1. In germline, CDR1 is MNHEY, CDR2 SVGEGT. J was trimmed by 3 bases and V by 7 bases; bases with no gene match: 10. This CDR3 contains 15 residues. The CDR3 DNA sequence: TGTGCCAGCACTCCCCCCCCAGGGGGCCACACTGAAGCTTTCTTT. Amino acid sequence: CASTPPPGGHTEAFF.

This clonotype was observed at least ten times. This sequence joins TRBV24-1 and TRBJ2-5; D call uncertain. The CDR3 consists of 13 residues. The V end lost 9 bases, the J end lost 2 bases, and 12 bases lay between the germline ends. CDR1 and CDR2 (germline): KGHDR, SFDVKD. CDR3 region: CATRSFTQETQYF. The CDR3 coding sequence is TGTGCCACCCGCTCCTTCACTCAAGAGACCCAGTACTTC.

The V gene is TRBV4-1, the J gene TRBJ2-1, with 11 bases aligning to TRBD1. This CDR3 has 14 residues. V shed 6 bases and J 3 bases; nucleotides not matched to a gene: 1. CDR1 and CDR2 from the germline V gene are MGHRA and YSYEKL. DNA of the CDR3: TGCGCCAGCAGAGGGACAGGGGGCTACAATGAGCAGTTCTTC. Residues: CASRGTGGYNEQFF.

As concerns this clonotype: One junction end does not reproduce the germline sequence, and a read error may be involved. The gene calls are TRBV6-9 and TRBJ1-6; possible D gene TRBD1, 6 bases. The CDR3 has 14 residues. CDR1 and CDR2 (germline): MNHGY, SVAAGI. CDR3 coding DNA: TGTGCCAACAGTTCCGACAGGATCAATTCACCCCTCCACTTT. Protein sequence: CANSSDRINSPLHF.

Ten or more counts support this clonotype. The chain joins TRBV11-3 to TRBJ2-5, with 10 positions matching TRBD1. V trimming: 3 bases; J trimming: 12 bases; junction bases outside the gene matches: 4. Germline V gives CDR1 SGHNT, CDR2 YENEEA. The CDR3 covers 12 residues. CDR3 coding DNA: TGTGCCAGCAGCTTCCCCGGGACAGGGGAGTACTTC. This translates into CASSFPGTGEYF. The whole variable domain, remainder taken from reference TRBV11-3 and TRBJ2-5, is EAGVVQSPRYKIIEKKQPVAFWCNPISGHNTLYWYLQNLGQGPELLIRYENEEAVDDSQLPKDRFSAERLKGVDSTLKIQPAELGDSAVYLCASSFPGTGEYFGPGTRLLVL.